This TCR beta chain was identified in a study of cytomegalovirus exposure and HLA in healthy donors (dated 2017 in TCRdb). For context, the study as a whole: According to a later analysis, one platform produced both the 110 or so validation repertoires and the 666 repertoires of the first cohort. A separate validation cohort of over 95 different subjects was used in addition to the 666-subject first cohort. The study combined high-throughput TCR immunosequencing, statistical association of individual TCRs with disease status, and machine learning to predict cytomegalovirus infection status. The aim of the study was to test whether cataloging public T cell receptors could identify signatures of past pathogen exposure.

To prepare the library, the immunoSEQ multiplex PCR assay was applied. Per the original workflow: To diagnose cytomegalovirus status from the catalog of TCR beta chain sequences, a statistical classification framework was built. In its TCRdb copy, this immuneACCESS table keeps in-frame sequences only and misses some clones. Where compared with another copy, unresolved V genes explain less than half of these, and the others have no known cause. V, J and clone size reflect that table, while D and trimming were determined from the DNA. The sample table lists about 120,000 clones, 85% to 90% of them with a count of one. In total, the top ten clones hold about 6% of the sample. Separate from the approximately 670-subject first cohort, the validation cohort of 95 to 150 subjects was the group to which the donors belonged. Of note for this clone: Its recognized antigen is unknown. The input lacks base qualities; no much larger clone sits a single base away.

CDR1 and CDR2 are read off the germline V gene as SNHLY and FYNNEI. V and J lose 5 bases and 5 bases, and a span of 7 bases separates them. The CDR3 has 12 amino acids, counting the end cysteine and phenylalanine. Of all the DNA, just the CDR3 is kept, 36 bases in frame from base 1. The investigation overall reported the following: The classifier was reported to diagnose cytomegalovirus status with high specificity and sensitivity in both the original cohort and the validation cohort. The authors suggested that the approach could potentially be extended to other disease states and immunological phenotypes. Three of the identified cytomegalovirus-associated TCR beta chains were confirmed in vitro to be specific for cytomegalovirus antigens. All 120 or so repertoires were used to score co-occurrence in the validation cohort in a later analysis, because that analysis had no HLA typing for the cohort. While some public TCRs were present in many individuals, most TCR sequences turned up only very rarely across donors. The study gave a list of around 170 TCR beta chains associated with cytomegalovirus. In a later analysis, TCRs clustered in the first cohort were found to also tend to co-occur in the 120 validation repertoires, with 90% to 95% of cluster scores above 0.

The sequenced sample consisted of PBMCs. Here the chain combines TRBV2 and TRBJ1-5, with no confident D gene call. The receptor was derived from a woman in her late teens or twenties in good health and CMV-seropositive. The CDR3 here reads CASSQTDQPQHF. The nucleotide sequence reads as follows: TGTGCCAGCAGTCAAACAGATCAGCCCCAGCATTTT.